There are a few counts of the clone carrying this T cell receptor beta chain. As yet, its antigen is unknown. Other nucleotide sequences from this sample produce the same CDR3. Each of the donors was a healthy adult who was HIV-negative and had not had a recent acute infection or vaccination. A CD45RA+ naive subset and a CD45RA-negative memory subset were split from CD4+ cells. The entry originates in a study of shared clonotypes between healthy human individuals. Study-wide results and caveats: A small donor pool kept down the genetic and exposure-history diversity that was represented.

In the authors' methods: Filtering differed, since immunoSEQ gave only junction sequences and no quality scores. Data came from immunoSEQ multiplex PCR; TCRdb stores just in-frame clones and leaves some out. V and J calls and clone size are copied from that table; D and trimming were computed from the DNA. The sample gives 650,000 to 750,000 clones, more than 70% of which show up once; around 1.8% is in the top ten. With V trimmed by 6 bases and J by 4 bases, 4 bases remained unmatched. There are 14 residues in the CDR3. From germline, CDR1 is MDHEN and CDR2 SYDVKM. The chain is built from TRBV28 and TRBJ2-3; 10 bases are shared with TRBD2. The sequence was collected from a woman under 40 in good health. Material for sequencing was memory CD4+ T cells sorted from blood. Subset described: CD45RA-negative fraction. CDR3 nucleotide sequence: TGTGCCAGCAGGACTCTAGCGGGAGCAGATACGCAGTATTTT. This encodes CASRTLAGADTQYF.